These 32 T cell receptor beta chains were all obtained from the same sample, sequenced in a study of T-cell reconstitution after alpha-beta-depleted transplantation in children. The TCRbeta library incorporated unique molecular identifiers. MiXCR, applied by TCRdb to the PCR reads, yields one record per CDR3 protein. The table shows 95,000 to 150,000 distinct CDR3 sequences, with around 23% occurring only once. Here the sequenced sample was PBMCs, mostly from graft donor cells, taken 180 days after TCRalphabeta/CD19-depleted stem cell transplant. Receptors were obtained from a male patient between 2 and 10 years old who had a stem cell transplant for chronic granulomatous disease, so the T cells may come from the graft donor.

This clonotype has ten or more counts. The CDR3 DNA reads TGCAGTGCTAGTTTTAGCGGGGGAACACTCGAGCAGTACTTC. Translated: CSASFSGGTLEQYF. The chain links TRBV20-1 to TRBJ2-7; 9 bases agree with TRBD2. Trimming cost V 3 bases and J 6 bases; bases outside gene matches: 9. Germline values: CDR1 DFQATT, CDR2 SNEGSKA (reference sequence). CDR3 length equals 14 residues.

In its sample, this clonotype was seen many times. The V and J genes are TRBV7-3 and TRBJ1-1; no definite D call. The V gene lost 6 bases and the J gene lost 1 base, with 9 bases spanning the gap. Germline CDR1 is SGHTA and CDR2 is FQGTGA. This CDR3 contains 13 residues. The CDR3 sequence is CASRDSGNTEAFF. The CDR3 DNA follows: TGTGCCAGCAGAGATTCAGGGAACACTGAAGCTTTCTTT.

In its sample, this clonotype was seen many times. This chain uses TRBV24-1 with TRBJ1-2, with 10 bases matching TRBD1. The V gene's germline CDR1 is KGHDR and CDR2 SFDVKD. Unmatched junction bases numbered 4, after V lost 5 bases and J lost 5 bases. The CDR3 runs 14 residues. CDR3 loop: CATSASDRGYGYTF. In DNA form, the CDR3 reads TGTGCCACCAGTGCCTCGGACAGGGGGTATGGCTACACCTTC.

In its sample, this clonotype was seen many times. This clone may be a read error of a much larger clone one base away. This sequence joins TRBV20-1 and TRBJ2-4; 9 bases are a match to TRBD1. CDR1 is DFQATT and CDR2 is SNEGSKA in the germline V gene (reference sequence). Trimming removed 0 bases from V and 12 bases from J; junction bases left unmatched: 15. This CDR3 contains 16 residues. As DNA, the CDR3 is TGCAGTGCTAGAGATTCCCGTGATGGGACAGGGAAAAGTCAGTACTTC. Protein sequence: CSARDSRDGTGKSQYF.

This chain connects TRBV7-9 to TRBJ2-5, with 10 bases that match TRBD2. The CDR3 totals 17 residues. J gave up 0 bases and V 3 bases, and 7 bases lay outside the gene matches. Germline CDR1 and CDR2: SEHNR and FQNEAQ (reference sequence). The CDR3 loop is CASSFLRTSGYQETQYF. CDR3 coding DNA: TGTGCCAGCAGCTTTCTAAGGACTAGCGGATACCAAGAGACCCAGTACTTC.

The chain joins TRBV10-1 to TRBJ2-3; 9 bases fit TRBD1. Germline CDR1 and CDR2: WNHNN and SYGVQD (reference sequence). This CDR3 is 14 amino acids long. With 6 bases clipped from V and 1 base from J, the junction kept 2 bases outside the gene matches. The CDR3 nucleotides are TGCGCCAGCAGCAGGACAGGGGGCACAGATACGCAGTATTTT. This encodes CASSRTGGTDTQYF.

In DNA form, the CDR3 reads TGCAGCGTTGACGGGACAGGGAACACAGATACGCAGTATTTT. Amino acid sequence: CSVDGTGNTDTQYF. The chain combines TRBV29-1 with TRBJ2-3, with 9 bases matching TRBD1. The CDR3 extends over 14 amino acids. In germline, CDR1 is SQVTM, CDR2 ANQGSEA. J gave up 2 bases and V 3 bases, and 3 bases lay outside the gene matches.

V and J are TRBV28 and TRBJ2-1; D is uncertain. CDR3 length equals 14 residues. Trimming stripped 7 bases from V and 5 bases from J, with 15 bases between. Germline CDR1 reads MDHEN; CDR2 reads SYDVKM. CDR3 sequence reads: CASMGPQPDNEQFF. The DNA for the CDR3 is TGTGCCAGCATGGGCCCTCAACCTGACAATGAGCAGTTCTTC.

This clonotype has at least ten counts. The chain is built from TRBV7-2 and TRBJ1-5, with D uncertain. Between the trimmed V and J ends, which lost 5 bases and 0 bases, there was a span of 11 bases. The CDR3 is 15 residues long. Germline CDR1 SGHTA, CDR2 FQGNSA. The CDR3 DNA reads as TGTGCCAGCAGCGGAGCAGCAAATAGCAATCAGCCCCAGCATTTT. It codes for CASSGAANSNQPQHF.

This clonotype was observed a handful of times. The chain employs TRBV10-3 and TRBJ2-7; D not certain. Germline CDR1 ENHRY, CDR2 SYGVKD. V was pared by 0 bases and J by 7 bases, with 7 bases between. The CDR3 is 12 amino acids. CDR3 DNA: TGTGCCATCAGTGAGTCGTTAGGGGAGCAGTACTTC. Protein: CAISESLGEQYF.

V is TRBV11-1 and J is TRBJ2-2, with 11 bases lining up with TRBD2. This CDR3 is 18 amino acids long. The trim removed 3 bases at V and 3 bases at J, leaving 9 bases unmatched. CDR1 and CDR2 (germline): SGHAT, FQDESV (reference sequence). The CDR3 DNA is TGTGCCAGCAGCTTCGGGACTAGCGGAAAAAGGGACACCGGGGAGCTGTTTTTT. Its translation is CASSFGTSGKRDTGELFF.

V is TRBV4-3 and J is TRBJ1-3; unclear D gene. CDR1 and CDR2 from the germline V gene are LGHNA and YSLEER. This CDR3 region has 15 residues. The V end lost 0 bases, the J end lost 1 base, and 7 bases lay between the germline ends. The CDR3 protein is CASSQDPVSGNTIYF. The CDR3 DNA reads TGCGCCAGCAGCCAAGATCCAGTATCTGGAAACACCATATATTTT.

A remark on this clonotype: This may stem from a read error, because a much larger clone lies one nucleotide away. The DNA of the CDR3 is TGTGACAGCAGTTACGAGCCTAGCGGTTACAATGAGCAGTTCTTC. Translated, it gives CDSSYEPSGYNEQFF. This rearrangement joins TRBV6-5 to TRBJ2-1; 7 nucleotides agree with TRBD2. The V gene's germline CDR1 is MNHEY and CDR2 SVGAGI. The CDR3 runs to 15 residues.

V gene TRBV28 combines with J gene TRBJ1-2; possibly TRBD1 for D (5 bases). Germline V gene lookup returns CDR1 MDHEN and CDR2 SYDVKM. Trimming left V 0 bases short and J 6 bases short, with 8 bases between. The CDR3 consists of 13 residues. The CDR3 region has the DNA TGTGCCAGCAGTTTATGGCAGGGTGATGGCTACACCTTC. Translation gives CASSLWQGDGYTF.

This chain joins TRBV5-1 and TRBJ2-3; D remains ambiguous. This CDR3 comprises 14 residues. Germline V CDR1 and CDR2: SGHRS, YFSETQ. Trimming removed 0 bases from V and 2 bases from J, with 7 bases in between. In DNA form, the CDR3 reads TGCGCCAGCAGCTTGGGTGTGAACACAGATACGCAGTATTTT. Encoded protein: CASSLGVNTDTQYF. Variable domain in full (rest from reference TRBV5-1 and TRBJ2-3): KAGVTQTPRYLIKTRGQQVTLSCSPISGHRSVSWYQQTPGQGLQFLFEYFSETQRNKGNFPGRFSGRQFSNSRSEMNVSTLELGDSALYLCASSLGVNTDTQYFGPGTRLTVL.

The sample holds many counts of this clonotype. The chain links TRBV20-1 to TRBJ2-7; D unclear. V gave up 0 bases and J gave up 2 bases, with 8 bases separating them. This CDR3 has 13 amino acids. Germline V CDR1 and CDR2: DFQATT, SNEGSKA (reference sequence). The CDR3 sequence is CSAREGGPYEQYF. The CDR3 nucleotides are TGCAGTGCTAGAGAAGGCGGACCCTACGAGCAGTACTTC.

This clonotype was recorded a few times. A read error may produce the germline difference seen at one junction end. The rearrangement uses TRBV15 and TRBJ2-7, with D tentatively TRBD2 (5 bases). The CDR3 consists of 12 residues. Germline V gene sequence: CDR1 LNHNV, CDR2 YYDKDF (reference sequence). CDR3: CATSRDGRRTHF. In nucleotides, the CDR3 is TGTGCCACCAGCAGAGACGGACGGAGGACCCACTTC. Complete variable domain (other parts from reference TRBV15 and TRBJ2-7): DAMVIQNPRYQVTQFGKPVTLSCSQTLNHNVMYWYQQKSSQAPKLLFHYYDKDFNNEADTPDNFQSRRPNTSFCFLDIRSPGLGDTAMYLCATSRDGRRTHFGPGTRLTVT.

The chain links TRBV12-3 or TRBV12-4 to TRBJ2-7; D may be TRBD1 (6 bases). Trimming shortened V by 5 bases and J by 6 bases, and 17 bases separated the two germline ends. This CDR3 contains 14 residues. CDR3 in DNA: TGTGCCAGCAGTCGCCACCGGACAGTCTCCGAGCAGTACTTC. It yields the protein CASSRHRTVSEQYF.

This clonotype occurred a few times. The gene calls are TRBV5-1 and TRBJ2-6, with unresolved D. Germline CDR1 SGHRS, CDR2 YFSETQ. CDR3 length: 15 residues. Trimming left V 1 base short and J 4 bases short, with 9 bases between. As DNA, the CDR3 is TGCGCCAGCAGCTTGAGGGTCTCCGGGGCCAACGTCCTGACTTTC. It codes for CASSLRVSGANVLTF.

This clonotype was found many times. This chain joins TRBV28 and TRBJ2-7, with TRBD2 matching 12 bases. Germline CDR1 MDHEN, CDR2 SYDVKM. J was trimmed by 6 bases and V by 6 bases; bases with no gene match: 6. CDR3 length: 14 amino acids. CDR3 sequence reads: CASRLTSGSSEQYF. CDR3 nucleotides: TGTGCCAGCAGACTGACTAGCGGGAGTAGCGAGCAGTACTTC.

The table lists this clonotype with a few counts. V gene TRBV20-1 combines with J gene TRBJ1-1; the D gene is possibly TRBD1 (5 bases). Germline V gene sequence: CDR1 DFQATT, CDR2 SNEGSKA (reference sequence). V was shortened by 6 bases and J by 1 base, with 6 bases between the two germline ends. The CDR3 runs to 11 residues. CDR3 amino acids: CSAGGNTEAFF. The CDR3 bases are TGCAGTGCCGGGGGGAACACTGAAGCTTTCTTT.

The sample holds a few counts of this clonotype. This chain connects TRBV20-1 to TRBJ2-1, with 10 bases fitting TRBD2. V lost 2 bases and J lost 5; bases outside the gene matches: 9. The CDR3 has 16 amino acids. The germline V gene has CDR1 DFQATT and CDR2 SNEGSKA (reference sequence). CDR3 DNA sequence: TGCAGTGCTAGACTTCTGCTAGCGGGAGAGAACAATGAGCAGTTCTTC. It yields the protein CSARLLLAGENNEQFF.

This clonotype has more than one count but fewer than ten. J is TRBJ2-4 and V is TRBV28, with D perhaps matching TRBD2 (6 bases). This CDR3 has 13 residues. V was clipped by 6 bases and J by 0 bases, with 6 bases between them. Germline CDR1 MDHEN, CDR2 SYDVKM. CDR3 DNA sequence: TGTGCCAGCAGGGGACTAGCCAAAAACATTCAGTACTTC. Its protein product is CASRGLAKNIQYF.

The chain employs TRBV27 and TRBJ1-4, with D unresolved. V lost 6 bases and J lost 0, with 5 bases in between. This CDR3 is built from 13 residues. CDR1 is MNHEY, CDR2 SMNVEV, per germline (reference sequence). The CDR3 loop reads CASRETTNEKLFF. The CDR3, as DNA: TGTGCCAGCAGGGAAACAACTAATGAAAAACTGTTTTTT.

The table lists this clonotype with many counts. The chain has TRBV5-1 and TRBJ2-3; possible D gene TRBD2, 6 bases. The length of the CDR3 is 16 residues. CDR1 and CDR2 from the germline V gene are SGHRS and YFSETQ. Trimming took off 4 bases at V and 3 bases at J, with 18 bases between the two ends. The CDR3 region is CASSKGDGGETDTQYF. The CDR3 region has the DNA TGCGCCAGCAGCAAAGGCGACGGCGGGGAAACAGATACGCAGTATTTT.

This chain joins TRBV29-1 and TRBJ2-2; perhaps TRBD2 as D (6 bases). The CDR3 spans 14 residues. In germline, CDR1 is SQVTM, CDR2 ANQGSEA. V gave up 7 bases and J gave up 7 bases, with 19 bases separating them. The CDR3 region is CSAAGPWGVGELFF. DNA for the CDR3: TGCAGCGCCGCGGGACCGTGGGGGGTCGGGGAGCTGTTTTTT.

The chain links TRBV20-1 to TRBJ1-1; TRBD1 is a possible D gene (6 bases). V dropped 8 bases and J dropped 4 bases, with 17 bases sitting between them. The germline V gene encodes CDR1 DFQATT and CDR2 SNEGSKA (reference sequence). The CDR3 extends over 13 amino acids. CDR3: CSFLQGFSTEAFF. DNA of the CDR3: TGCAGTTTCCTCCAGGGGTTTAGCACTGAAGCTTTCTTT.

This clonotype was detected a few times. The chain joins TRBV24-1 to TRBJ2-1; tentative D call: TRBD1 (6 bases). V was shortened by 6 bases and J by 7 bases, with 6 bases between the two germline ends. The CDR3 loop spans 11 amino acids. The germline CDR1 and CDR2 sequences are KGHDR and SFDVKD. CDR3 DNA sequence: TGTGCCACCAGTAGGGGGAATGAGCAGTTCTTC. It is translated as CATSRGNEQFF.

The CDR3 region is CASRQSGVASSYGYTF. The CDR3 region has the DNA TGTGCCAGCAGGCAATCAGGGGTTGCATCTTCATATGGCTACACCTTC. This sequence joins TRBV5-5 and TRBJ1-2; D might be TRBD1 (6 bases). V gave up 5 bases and J gave up 5 bases, with 22 bases separating them. The CDR3 runs 16 residues. The germline V gene encodes CDR1 SGHKS and CDR2 YYEKEE (reference sequence).

The chain carries TRBV5-1 and TRBJ1-1; the D is unclear. The germline V gene encodes CDR1 SGHRS and CDR2 YFSETQ. The CDR3 is made up of 13 amino acids. V lost 0 bases and J 4 bases, leaving 7 bases between the germline ends. In DNA form, the CDR3 reads TGCGCCAGCAGCTTGGGCAGTAGCACTGAAGCTTTCTTT. Amino acids: CASSLGSSTEAFF.

This clonotype has only a few counts. This sequence joins TRBV7-2 and TRBJ2-1, with unresolved D. V lost 4 bases and J lost 10, with 20 bases in between. Germline V gives CDR1 SGHTA, CDR2 FQGNSA. This CDR3 has 15 amino acids. The CDR3 is CASSSRTSANREQFF. The CDR3 DNA reads as TGTGCCAGCAGCTCCCGAACCAGCGCCAACCGCGAGCAGTTCTTC.

The chain is built from TRBV20-1 and TRBJ2-1; D is possibly TRBD1 or TRBD2 (5 bases each). Trimming removed 5 bases from V and 0 bases from J, with 14 bases in between. The CDR3 covers 15 residues. Germline-derived CDR1 and CDR2 are DFQATT and SNEGSKA (reference sequence). The CDR3 nucleotides are TGCAGTGCTGAAACCGGGACGGGCTCCTACAATGAGCAGTTCTTC. Amino acids: CSAETGTGSYNEQFF.